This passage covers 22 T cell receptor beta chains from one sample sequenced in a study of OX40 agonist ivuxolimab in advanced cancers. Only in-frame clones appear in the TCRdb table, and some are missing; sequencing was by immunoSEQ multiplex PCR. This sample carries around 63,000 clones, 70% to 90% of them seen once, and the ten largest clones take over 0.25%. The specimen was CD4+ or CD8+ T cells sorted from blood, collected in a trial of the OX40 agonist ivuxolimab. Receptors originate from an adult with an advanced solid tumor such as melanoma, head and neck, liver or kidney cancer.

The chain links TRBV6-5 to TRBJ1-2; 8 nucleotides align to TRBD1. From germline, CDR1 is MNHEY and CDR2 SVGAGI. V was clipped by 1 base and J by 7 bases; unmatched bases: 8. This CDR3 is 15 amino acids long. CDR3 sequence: CASSYYVEGTGGYTF. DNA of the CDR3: TGTGCCAGCAGTTACTATGTCGAAGGGACAGGTGGCTACACCTTC.

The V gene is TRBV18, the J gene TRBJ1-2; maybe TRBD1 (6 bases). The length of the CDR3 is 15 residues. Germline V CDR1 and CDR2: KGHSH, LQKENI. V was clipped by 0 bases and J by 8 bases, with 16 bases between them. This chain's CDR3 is CASSPPRGEFGGYTF. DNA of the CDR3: TGTGCCAGCTCACCACCGAGGGGGGAGTTCGGCGGCTACACCTTC.

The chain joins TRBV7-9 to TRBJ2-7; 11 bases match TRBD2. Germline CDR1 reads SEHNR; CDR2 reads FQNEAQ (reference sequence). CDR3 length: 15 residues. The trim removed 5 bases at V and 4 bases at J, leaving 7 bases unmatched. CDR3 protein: CASSPRLAGYYEQYF. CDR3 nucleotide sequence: TGTGCCAGCAGCCCCCGACTAGCGGGATATTACGAGCAGTACTTC.

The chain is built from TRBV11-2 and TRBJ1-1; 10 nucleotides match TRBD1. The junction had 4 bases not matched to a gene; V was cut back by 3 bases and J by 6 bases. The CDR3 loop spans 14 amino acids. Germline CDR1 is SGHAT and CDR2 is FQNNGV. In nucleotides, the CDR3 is TGTGCCAGCAGCTTCTATGGGACAGGGGCTGAAGCTTTCTTT. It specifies CASSFYGTGAEAFF.

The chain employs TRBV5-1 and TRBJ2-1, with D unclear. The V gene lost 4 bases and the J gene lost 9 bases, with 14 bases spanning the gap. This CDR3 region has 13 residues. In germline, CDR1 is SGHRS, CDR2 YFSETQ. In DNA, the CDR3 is TGCGCCAGCAGCCACTTAGAGCACGCTGAGCAGTTCTTC. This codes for CASSHLEHAEQFF.

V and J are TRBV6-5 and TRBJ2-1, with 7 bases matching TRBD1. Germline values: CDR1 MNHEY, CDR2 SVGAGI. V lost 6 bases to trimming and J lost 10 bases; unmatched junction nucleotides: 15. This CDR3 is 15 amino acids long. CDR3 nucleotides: TGTGCCAGCAGCCTAACAGGGGTTGCGGGTTCAGAGCAGTTCTTC. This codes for CASSLTGVAGSEQFF.

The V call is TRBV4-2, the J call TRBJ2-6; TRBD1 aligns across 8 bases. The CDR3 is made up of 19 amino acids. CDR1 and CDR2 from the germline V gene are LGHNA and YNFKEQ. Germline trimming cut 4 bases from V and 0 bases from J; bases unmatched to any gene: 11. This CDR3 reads CASSPTTTGVSSGANVLTF. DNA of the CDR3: TGTGCCAGCAGCCCTACGACGACAGGGGTTAGCTCTGGGGCCAACGTCCTGACTTTC.

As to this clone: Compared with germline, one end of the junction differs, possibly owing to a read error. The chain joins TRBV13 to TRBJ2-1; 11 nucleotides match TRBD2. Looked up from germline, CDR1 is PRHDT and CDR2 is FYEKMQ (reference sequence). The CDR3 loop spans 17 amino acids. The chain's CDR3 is CASILAGGPSDINEQFF. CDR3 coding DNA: TGTGCCAGCATCTTAGCGGGAGGGCCGTCTGATATTAATGAGCAGTTCTTC.

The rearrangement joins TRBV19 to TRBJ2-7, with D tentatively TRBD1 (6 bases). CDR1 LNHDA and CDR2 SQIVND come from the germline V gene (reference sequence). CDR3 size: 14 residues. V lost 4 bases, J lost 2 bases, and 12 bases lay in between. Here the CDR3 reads CASSTTGTTYEQYF. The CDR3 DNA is TGTGCCAGTAGTACGACAGGAACTACCTACGAGCAGTACTTC.

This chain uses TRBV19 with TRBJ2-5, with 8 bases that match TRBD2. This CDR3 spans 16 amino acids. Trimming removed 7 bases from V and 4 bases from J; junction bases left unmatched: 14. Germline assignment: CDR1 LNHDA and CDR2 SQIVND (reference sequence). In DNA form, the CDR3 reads TGTGCCAGTAAATCTGACGGGAGGGCCGTTCGAGAGACCCAGTACTTC. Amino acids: CASKSDGRAVRETQYF.

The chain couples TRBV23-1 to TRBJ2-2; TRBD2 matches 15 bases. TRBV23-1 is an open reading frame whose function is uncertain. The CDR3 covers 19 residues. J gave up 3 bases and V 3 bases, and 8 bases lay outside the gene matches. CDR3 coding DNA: TGCGCCAGCAGTCAGTGGACTAGCGGGAGGGTCGGGGACACCGGGGAGCTGTTTTTT. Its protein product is CASSQWTSGRVGDTGELFF.

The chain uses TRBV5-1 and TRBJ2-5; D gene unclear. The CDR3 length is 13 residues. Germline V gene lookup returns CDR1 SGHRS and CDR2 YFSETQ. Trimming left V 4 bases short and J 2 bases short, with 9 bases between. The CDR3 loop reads CASSLSEQETQYF. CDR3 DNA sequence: TGCGCCAGCAGCCTCTCGGAACAAGAGACCCAGTACTTC. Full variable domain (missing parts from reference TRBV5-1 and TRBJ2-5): KAGVTQTPRYLIKTRGQQVTLSCSPISGHRSVSWYQQTPGQGLQFLFEYFSETQRNKGNFPGRFSGRQFSNSRSEMNVSTLELGDSALYLCASSLSEQETQYFGPGTRLLVL.

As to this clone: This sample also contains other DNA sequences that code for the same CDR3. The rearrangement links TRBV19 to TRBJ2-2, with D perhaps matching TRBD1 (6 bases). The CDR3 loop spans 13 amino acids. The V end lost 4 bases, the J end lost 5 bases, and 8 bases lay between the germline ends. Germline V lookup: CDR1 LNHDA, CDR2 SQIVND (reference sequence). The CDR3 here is CASSTQGTGELFF. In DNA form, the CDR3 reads TGTGCCAGTAGTACCCAGGGGACCGGGGAGCTGTTTTTT.

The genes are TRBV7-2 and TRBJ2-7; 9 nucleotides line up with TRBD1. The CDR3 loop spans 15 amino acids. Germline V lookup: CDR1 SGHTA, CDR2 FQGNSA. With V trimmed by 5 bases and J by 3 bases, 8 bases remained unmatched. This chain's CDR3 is CASSLTGTGSYEQYF. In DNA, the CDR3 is TGTGCCAGCAGCCTCACCGGGACAGGGAGCTACGAGCAGTACTTC. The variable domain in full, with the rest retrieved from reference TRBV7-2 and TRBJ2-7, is GAGVSQSPSNKVTEKGKDVELRCDPISGHTALYWYRQSLGQGLEFLIYFQGNSAPDKSGLPSDRFSAERTGGSVSTLTIQRTQQEDSAVYLCASSLTGTGSYEQYFGPGTRLTVT.

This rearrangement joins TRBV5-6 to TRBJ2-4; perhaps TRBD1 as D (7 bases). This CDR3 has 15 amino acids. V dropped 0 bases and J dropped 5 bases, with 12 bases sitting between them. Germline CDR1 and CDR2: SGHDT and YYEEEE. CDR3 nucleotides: TGTGCCAGCAGCTTGGCAGGGGGGCCACAAAACATTCAGTACTTC. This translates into CASSLAGGPQNIQYF.

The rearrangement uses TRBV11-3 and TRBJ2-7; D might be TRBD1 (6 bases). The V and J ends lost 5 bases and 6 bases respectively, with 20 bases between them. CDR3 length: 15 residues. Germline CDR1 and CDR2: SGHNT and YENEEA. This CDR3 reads CASSQDYRVRSEQYF. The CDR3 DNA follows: TGTGCCAGCAGCCAGGATTACAGGGTAAGAAGCGAGCAGTACTTC.

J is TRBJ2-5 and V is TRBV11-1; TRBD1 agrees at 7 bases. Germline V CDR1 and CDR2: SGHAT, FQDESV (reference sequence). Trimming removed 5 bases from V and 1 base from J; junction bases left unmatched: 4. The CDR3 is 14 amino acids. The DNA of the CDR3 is TGTGCCAGCAGCCTTGGGACAGTCCAAGAGACCCAGTACTTC. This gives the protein CASSLGTVQETQYF.

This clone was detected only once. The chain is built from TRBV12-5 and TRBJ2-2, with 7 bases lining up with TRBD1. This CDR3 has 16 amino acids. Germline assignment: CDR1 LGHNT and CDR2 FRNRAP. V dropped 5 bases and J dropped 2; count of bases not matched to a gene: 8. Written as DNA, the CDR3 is TGTGCTAGTGGTCGAAGACAGGGCGGAAACACCGGGGAGCTGTTTTTT. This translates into CASGRRQGGNTGELFF.

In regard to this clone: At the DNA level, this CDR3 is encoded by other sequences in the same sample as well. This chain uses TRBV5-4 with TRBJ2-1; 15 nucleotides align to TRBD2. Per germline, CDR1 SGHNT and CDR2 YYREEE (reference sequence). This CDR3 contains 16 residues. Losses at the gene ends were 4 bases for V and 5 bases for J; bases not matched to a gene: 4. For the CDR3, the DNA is TGTGCCAGCAGCACAGGACTAGCGGGAGGGCACAATGAGCAGTTCTTC. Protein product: CASSTGLAGGHNEQFF. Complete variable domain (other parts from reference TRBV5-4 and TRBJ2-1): ETGVTQSPTHLIKTRGQQVTLRCSSQSGHNTVSWYQQALGQGPQFIFQYYREEENGRGNFPPRFSGLQFPNYSSELNVNALELDDSALYLCASSTGLAGGHNEQFFGPGTRLTVL.

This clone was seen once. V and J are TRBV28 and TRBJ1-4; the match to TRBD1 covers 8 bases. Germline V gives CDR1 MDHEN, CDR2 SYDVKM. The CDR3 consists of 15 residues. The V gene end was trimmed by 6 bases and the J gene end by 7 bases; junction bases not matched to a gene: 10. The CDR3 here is CASRRQGLSIEKLFF. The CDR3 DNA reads TGTGCCAGCAGGAGACAGGGGTTGTCCATTGAAAAACTGTTTTTT. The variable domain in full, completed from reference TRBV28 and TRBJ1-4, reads DVKVTQSSRYLVKRTGEKVFLECVQDMDHENMFWYRQDPGLGLRLIYFSYDVKMKEKGDIPEGYSVSREKKERFSLILESASTNQTSMYLCASRRQGLSIEKLFFGSGTQLSVL.

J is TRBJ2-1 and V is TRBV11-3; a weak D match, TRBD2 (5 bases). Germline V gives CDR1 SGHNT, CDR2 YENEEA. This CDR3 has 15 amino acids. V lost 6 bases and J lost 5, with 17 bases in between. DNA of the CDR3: TGTGCCAGCAGTCCAACCTACCGGAGGCACAATGAGCAGTTCTTC. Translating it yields CASSPTYRRHNEQFF.

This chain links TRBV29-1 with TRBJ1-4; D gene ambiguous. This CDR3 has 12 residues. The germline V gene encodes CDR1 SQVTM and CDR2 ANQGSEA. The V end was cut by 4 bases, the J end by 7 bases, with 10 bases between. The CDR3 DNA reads TGCAGCGTTGTCCTCGTCGGTGAAAAACTGTTTTTT. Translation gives CSVVLVGEKLFF.